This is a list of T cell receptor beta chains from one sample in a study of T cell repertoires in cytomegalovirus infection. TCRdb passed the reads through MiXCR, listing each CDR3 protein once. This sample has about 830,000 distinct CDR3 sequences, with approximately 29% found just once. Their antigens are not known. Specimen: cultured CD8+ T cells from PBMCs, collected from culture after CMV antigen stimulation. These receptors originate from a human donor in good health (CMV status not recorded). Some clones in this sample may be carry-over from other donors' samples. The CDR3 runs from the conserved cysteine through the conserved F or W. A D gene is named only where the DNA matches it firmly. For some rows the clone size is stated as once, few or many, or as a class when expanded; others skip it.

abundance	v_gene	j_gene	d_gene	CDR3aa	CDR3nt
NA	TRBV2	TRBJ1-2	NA	CASLDGIYGYTF	TGTGCCAGCCTGGACGGAATCTATGGCTACACCTTC
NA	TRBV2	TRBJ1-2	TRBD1	CASSERDRADGYTF	TGTGCCAGCAGTGAAAGAGACAGGGCGGATGGCTACACCTTC
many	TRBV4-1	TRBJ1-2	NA	CASSHGVSPFYGYTF	TGCGCCAGCAGCCACGGGGTATCACCCTTCTATGGCTACACCTTC
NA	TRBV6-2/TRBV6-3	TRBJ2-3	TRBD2	CASSYTLLASSTDTQYF	TGTGCCAGCAGTTACACCTTACTAGCGTCTAGCACAGATACGCAGTATTTT
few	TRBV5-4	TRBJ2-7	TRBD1	CASSYPEQGAYEQYF	TGTGCCAGCAGCTATCCGGAACAGGGGGCCTACGAGCAGTACTTC
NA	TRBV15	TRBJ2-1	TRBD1	CATSPDGTGYNEQFF	TGTGCCACCAGCCCAGACGGGACAGGCTACAATGAGCAGTTCTTC
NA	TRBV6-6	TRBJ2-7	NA	CASRPTKGRSYEQYF	TGTGCCAGCAGACCAACAAAGGGTAGGTCCTACGAGCAGTACTTC
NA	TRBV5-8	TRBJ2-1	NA	CASNSFVILHNEQFF	TGTGCCAGCAACTCCTTTGTGATCCTACACAATGAGCAGTTCTTC
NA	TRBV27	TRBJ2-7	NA	CASSSAESYEQYF	TGTGCCAGCAGTTCGGCAGAATCCTACGAGCAGTACTTC
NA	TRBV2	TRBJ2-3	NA	CASSDNTDTQYF	TGTGCCAGCAGTGACAACACAGATACGCAGTATTTT
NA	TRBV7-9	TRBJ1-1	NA	CASSQPDGGEGEAFF	TGTGCCAGCAGCCAACCTGACGGGGGAGAAGGTGAAGCTTTCTTT
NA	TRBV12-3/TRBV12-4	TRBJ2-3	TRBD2	CASRGQPVGGGASKPRTDTQYF	TGTGCCAGCAGGGGGCAGCCGGTTGGCGGGGGGGCTTCGAAGCCTCGCACAGATACGCAGTATTTT
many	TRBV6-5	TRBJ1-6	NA	CASSYSGGSYNSPLHF	TGTGCCAGCAGTTACTCTGGTGGCTCCTATAATTCACCCCTCCACTTT
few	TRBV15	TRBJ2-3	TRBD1	CATSRGQGDRGLGTQYF	TGTGCCACCAGCAGAGGTCAGGGGGACAGGGGCCTCGGTACGCAGTATTTT
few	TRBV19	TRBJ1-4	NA	CASSSPKGTDHEKLFF	TGTGCCAGTAGTAGCCCGAAAGGGACGGACCATGAAAAACTGTTTTTT
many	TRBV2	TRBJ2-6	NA	CASSEPSWRALAPGANVLTF	TGTGCCAGCAGTGAACCCTCTTGGAGGGCGTTAGCTCCTGGGGCCAACGTCCTGACTTTC
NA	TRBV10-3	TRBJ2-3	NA	CAIKGVSPTGTDTQYF	TGTGCCATCAAAGGGGTCTCCCCCACTGGCACAGATACGCAGTATTTT
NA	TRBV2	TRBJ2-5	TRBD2	CANSEGAGGRQETQYF	TGTGCCAACAGTGAAGGAGCGGGGGGCCGCCAAGAGACCCAGTACTTC
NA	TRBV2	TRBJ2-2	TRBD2	CAAISGVPTGELFF	TGTGCCGCAATCAGCGGGGTACCCACCGGGGAGCTGTTTTTT
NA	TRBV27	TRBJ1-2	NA	CASRAGHGYTF	TGTGCCAGCCGGGCGGGGCACGGCTACACCTTC
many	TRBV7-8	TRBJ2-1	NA	CASSTRGYNEQFF	TGTGCCAGCAGCACTCGGGGGTACAATGAGCAGTTCTTC
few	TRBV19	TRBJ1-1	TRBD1	CASSPTGVFPMNTEAFF	TGTGCCAGTAGCCCGACAGGGGTCTTTCCAATGAACACTGAAGCTTTCTTT
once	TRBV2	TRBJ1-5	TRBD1	CASTTGEDQPQHF	TGTGCCAGCACGACAGGGGAGGATCAGCCCCAGCATTTT
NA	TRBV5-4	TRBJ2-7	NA	CASSLAFSESYEQYF	TGTGCCAGCAGCTTGGCCTTTTCCGAGTCCTACGAGCAGTACTTC
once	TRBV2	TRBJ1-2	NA	CASVVGLGYGYTF	TGTGCCAGCGTCGTCGGGCTGGGCTATGGCTACACCTTC
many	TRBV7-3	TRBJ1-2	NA	CASSVGPNYGYTF	TGTGCCAGCAGTGTGGGACCTAACTATGGCTACACCTTC
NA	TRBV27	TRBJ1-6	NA	CASTPGLPYNSPLHF	TGTGCCAGCACACCAGGGTTGCCCTATAATTCACCCCTCCACTTT
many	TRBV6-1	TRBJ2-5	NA	CASSGGLQETQYF	TGTGCCAGCAGTGGGGGACTCCAAGAGACCCAGTACTTC
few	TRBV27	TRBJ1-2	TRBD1	CASSSGTGVGYGYTF	TGTGCCAGCTCCTCCGGGACAGGGGTTGGCTATGGCTACACCTTC
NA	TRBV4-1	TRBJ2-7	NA	CASSQEGPYEQYF	TGCGCCAGCAGCCAAGAAGGGCCCTACGAGCAGTACTTC
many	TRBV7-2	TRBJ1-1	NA	CASSLWYSGTEAFF	TGTGCCAGCAGCTTATGGTACAGCGGGACTGAAGCTTTCTTT
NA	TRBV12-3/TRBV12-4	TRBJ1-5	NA	CASSATGRGAPQHF	TGTGCCAGCAGTGCAACAGGGAGAGGGGCGCCCCAGCATTTT
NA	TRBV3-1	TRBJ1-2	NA	CASSPDGRGYGYTF	TGTGCCAGCAGCCCGGATGGAAGGGGCTATGGCTACACCTTC
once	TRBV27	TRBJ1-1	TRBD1	CASSPIGTAYEAFF	TGTGCCAGCAGTCCGATTGGGACAGCCTATGAAGCTTTCTTT
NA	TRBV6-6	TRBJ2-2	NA	CASSYSNRANTGELFF	TGTGCCAGCAGTTACTCGAACAGGGCGAACACCGGGGAGCTGTTTTTT
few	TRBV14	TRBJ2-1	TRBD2	CASSQDNGGAYNEQFF	TGTGCCAGCAGCCAAGATAACGGGGGGGCCTACAATGAGCAGTTCTTC
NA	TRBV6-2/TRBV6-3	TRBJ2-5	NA	CASSSPGYQETQYF	TGTGCCAGCAGTTCCCCAGGGTACCAAGAGACCCAGTACTTC
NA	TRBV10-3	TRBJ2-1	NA	CAISESQSSYNEQFF	TGTGCCATCAGTGAGTCCCAGAGCTCCTACAATGAGCAGTTCTTC
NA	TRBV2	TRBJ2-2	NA	CASSVVGHLSGELFF	TGTGCCAGCAGTGTAGTTGGACACCTCTCCGGGGAGCTGTTTTTT
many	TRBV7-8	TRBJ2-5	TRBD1	CASTWDSQETQYF	TGTGCCAGCACCTGGGACAGCCAAGAGACCCAGTACTTC
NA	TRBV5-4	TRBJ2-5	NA	CASSSREGPETQYF	TGTGCCAGCAGCTCCCGAGAAGGACCCGAGACCCAGTACTTC
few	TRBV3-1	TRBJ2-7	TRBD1	CATWTGYEQYF	TGTGCCACTTGGACAGGCTACGAGCAGTACTTC
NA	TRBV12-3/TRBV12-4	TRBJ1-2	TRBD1	CASSDRGLNGYTF	TGTGCCAGCAGTGACAGGGGGCTCAATGGCTACACCTTC
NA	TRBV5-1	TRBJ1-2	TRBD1	CASTPRGPGLWIGYGYTF	TGCGCCAGCACCCCCAGGGGGCCGGGACTCTGGATCGGATATGGCTACACCTTC
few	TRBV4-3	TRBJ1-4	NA	CASSHSLRYGAGEKLFF	TGCGCCAGCAGCCACAGCCTAAGATACGGGGCAGGTGAAAAACTGTTTTTT
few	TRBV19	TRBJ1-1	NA	CASSIIQNTEAFF	TGTGCCAGTAGTATTATCCAGAACACTGAAGCTTTCTTT
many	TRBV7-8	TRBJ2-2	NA	CASSLQGWGTGELFF	TGTGCCAGCAGCTTACAGGGTTGGGGCACCGGGGAGCTGTTTTTT
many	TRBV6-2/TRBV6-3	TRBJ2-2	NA	CASSLGWTGELFF	TGTGCCAGCAGCCTTGGGTGGACCGGGGAGCTGTTTTTT
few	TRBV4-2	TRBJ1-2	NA	CASSHGGTNYGYTF	TGTGCCAGCAGCCATGGGGGTACTAACTATGGCTACACCTTC
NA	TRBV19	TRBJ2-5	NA	CASTGWGETQYF	TGTGCCAGTACGGGTTGGGGAGAGACCCAGTACTTC
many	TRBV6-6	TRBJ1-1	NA	CASTRRGQGPTEAFF	TGTGCCAGCACCAGAAGAGGGCAGGGGCCCACTGAAGCTTTCTTT
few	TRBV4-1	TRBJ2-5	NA	CASSQTHMRRDQETQYF	TGCGCCAGCAGCCAGACGCATATGCGGCGAGACCAAGAGACCCAGTACTTC
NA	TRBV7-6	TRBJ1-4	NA	CASSLDPLSTNEKLFF	TGTGCCAGCAGCTTAGATCCGTTATCAACTAATGAAAAACTGTTTTTT